The sequence of this T cell receptor (beta chain) was determined in a study of monozygotic twins with inflammatory bowel disease. Germline lookup yields CDR1 MNHEY and CDR2 SMNVEV (reference sequence). The CDR3 consists of 15 residues. For each CDR3 protein, TCRdb gives one entry from its re-call of the 5' RACE reads, without DNA. Recorded for this sample: about 150,000 distinct CDR3 sequences. The origin of this receptor is a human donor with ulcerative colitis or Crohn's disease, or a healthy co-twin of an affected twin (not recorded which). The chain uses TRBV27 and TRBJ1-6. The sequencing input was blood. CDR3 residues: CASSLFRQDNSPLHF.